This T cell receptor beta chain came from a study of cytomegalovirus exposure and HLA in healthy donors. Overall study findings and caveats: Later analysis identified about 18,000 TCR beta sequences associated with HLA alleles, using a false discovery rate threshold of 0.05. The classifier was said to identify cytomegalovirus status with high specificity and sensitivity.

About this clone itself: Its antigen is not known.

The PCR was carried out with 60 Vbeta primers and 13 Jbeta primers. TCRdb keeps only in-frame clones here, not all; method: immunoSEQ multiplex PCR. The table includes tens of thousands of clones, 65% to 70% detected once. This CDR3 has 12 amino acids. The germline CDR1 and CDR2 sequences are MNHEY and SMNVEV (reference sequence). Sequencing was performed on PBMCs. The chain carries TRBV27 and TRBJ2-3; tentatively, D is TRBD2 (6 bases). The sequence came from a woman in her forties or fifties in good health and CMV-seropositive. This CDR3 is CVSWDSADTQYF. The DNA for the CDR3 is TGTGTGTCGTGGGACTCTGCAGATACGCAGTATTTT.